The 20 T cell receptor beta chains presented below share a single source sample, sequenced in a study of T cell repertoires in cytomegalovirus infection. Their antigens remain unidentified. MiXCR, applied by TCRdb to the reads, yields one record per CDR3 protein. The profile shows under 500,000 distinct CDR3 sequences, roughly 42% of them singletons. The sample in question was cultured PBMCs, obtained from culture after CMV antigen stimulation. The source is a human donor in good health (CMV status not recorded). Some clones in this sample may be carry-over from other donors' samples.

The J gene is TRBJ2-2, the V gene TRBV19; 9 nucleotides line up with TRBD2. CDR1 is LNHDA, CDR2 SQIVND, per germline (reference sequence). The trim removed 7 bases at V and 0 bases at J, leaving 6 bases unmatched. The CDR3 totals 16 residues. CDR3 nucleotide sequence: TGTGCCAGTATCAAGCGGGGGGTGTCGAACACCGGGGAGCTGTTTTTT. This codes for CASIKRGVSNTGELFF.

This chain connects TRBV19 to TRBJ1-1; TRBD1 might be the D (5 bases). Trimming left V 2 bases short and J 7 bases short, with 11 bases between. The CDR3 contains 13 residues. Germline values: CDR1 LNHDA, CDR2 SQIVND (reference sequence). DNA for the CDR3: TGTGCCAGTAGTATACGGCAGGGACTTGAAGCTTTCTTT. This sequence encodes CASSIRQGLEAFF.

The gene calls are TRBV7-9 and TRBJ2-1; possible D gene TRBD1, 6 bases. V was trimmed by 5 bases and J by 8 bases, leaving 19 bases between them. Looked up from germline, CDR1 is SEHNR and CDR2 is FQNEAQ (reference sequence). CDR3 length equals 15 residues. CDR3 DNA sequence: TGTGCCAGCAGCCCATATTCCCGGGACATCCATGAGCAGTTCTTC. Translation gives CASSPYSRDIHEQFF.

Only a few counts were recorded for this clonotype. This sequence joins TRBV4-1 and TRBJ1-5; D possibly corresponds to TRBD1 (6 bases). There are 12 residues in the CDR3. Germline CDR1 reads MGHRA; CDR2 reads YSYEKL. Between the trimmed V and J ends, which lost 3 bases and 9 bases, there was a span of 9 bases. For the CDR3, the DNA is TGCGCCAGCAGCCAGGGGGGGCGGCCCCAGCATTTT. Translating it yields CASSQGGRPQHF.

The V and J genes are TRBV18 and TRBJ1-5, with D maybe TRBD1 (5 bases). The germline CDR1 and CDR2 sequences are KGHSH and LQKENI. This CDR3 has 15 residues. V was cut by 3 bases and J by 7 bases, with 16 bases left in between. CDR3 bases: TGTGCCAGCTCACCCGGGGCAGGGAGGGTCCAGCCCCAGCATTTT. Protein product: CASSPGAGRVQPQHF.

To note about this clonotype: Germline is not matched at one junction end, which may reflect a read error. The J gene is TRBJ2-3, the V gene TRBV4-1; the match to TRBD2 covers 9 bases. Germline loops: CDR1 MGHRA, CDR2 YSYEKL. The CDR3 is 19 residues long. CDR3 protein: CASSYEEGLLAGTGDTQYF. Here the CDR3 DNA reads TGTGCCAGCAGCTACGAAGAAGGGTTGCTAGCGGGGACCGGAGATACGCAGTATTTT.

The gene calls are TRBV19 and TRBJ1-5; D is uncertain. CDR3 length: 16 amino acids. V gave up 0 bases and J gave up 2 bases, with 11 bases separating them. Germline V lookup: CDR1 LNHDA, CDR2 SQIVND (reference sequence). The CDR3 loop reads CASSIDRGVGNQPQHF. DNA for the CDR3: TGTGCCAGTAGTATAGATCGGGGTGTTGGCAATCAGCCCCAGCATTTT.

This clonotype was counted a few times. V gene TRBV11-2 combines with J gene TRBJ1-6; 7 bases map to TRBD1. V shed 5 bases and J 6 bases; nucleotides not matched to a gene: 4. The CDR3 totals 14 residues. Looked up from germline, CDR1 is SGHAT and CDR2 is FQNNGV. CDR3 in DNA: TGTGCCAGCAGCACCAGGGGGGTTAATTCACCCCTCCACTTT. Its translation is CASSTRGVNSPLHF. Variable domain in full (rest from reference TRBV11-2 and TRBJ1-6): EAGVAQSPRYKIIEKRQSVAFWCNPISGHATLYWYQQILGQGPKLLIQFQNNGVVDDSQLPKDRFSAERLKGVDSTLKIQPAKLEDSAVYLCASSTRGVNSPLHFGNGTRLTVT.

The sample holds a few counts of this clonotype. The chain uses TRBV5-5 and TRBJ2-5, with D possibly being TRBD2 (6 bases). The CDR3 runs to 17 residues. CDR1 and CDR2 (germline): SGHKS, YYEKEE (reference sequence). The V end lost 3 bases, the J end lost 4 bases, and 22 bases lay between the germline ends. In DNA, the CDR3 is TGTGCCAGCAGCTCGACTCTGGGCGGGGCGCGGCGAGAGACCCAGTACTTC. The encoded protein is CASSSTLGGARRETQYF.

This chain joins TRBV3-1 and TRBJ1-1; D is ambiguous. The ends were cut back, 4 bases at V and 6 bases at J, with 18 bases in the middle. The germline CDR1 and CDR2 sequences are LGHDT and YNNKEL (reference sequence). The CDR3 length is 15 residues. The CDR3 loop reads CASSLPGSGIAEAFF. For the CDR3, the DNA is TGTGCCAGCAGCCTCCCGGGGAGCGGAATCGCTGAAGCTTTCTTT.

This sequence joins TRBV6-6 and TRBJ2-3, with 8 bases identical to TRBD1. After removal of 6 bases from V and 6 bases from J, the junction contained 11 bases not matched to a gene. CDR3 size: 15 residues. Looked up from germline, CDR1 is MNHNY and CDR2 is SVGAGI (reference sequence). The CDR3 DNA sequence: TGTGCCAGCAGCCTCACCGACAGGGGTGGGGATACGCAGTATTTT. Amino acids: CASSLTDRGGDTQYF.

The rearrangement links TRBV7-6 to TRBJ2-7, with TRBD1 matching over 7 bases. The length of the CDR3 is 15 residues. CDR1 is SGHVS and CDR2 is FNYEAQ in the germline V gene. V dropped 4 bases and J dropped 4; count of bases not matched to a gene: 10. The CDR3 DNA is TGTGCCAGCAGCTCGAGACGACAGGGTTATTACGAGCAGTACTTC. Its protein product is CASSSRRQGYYEQYF.

The V call is TRBV6-6, the J call TRBJ1-2; 12 positions agree with TRBD1. The length of the CDR3 is 16 residues. V was clipped by 0 bases and J by 6 bases; unmatched bases: 5. Per germline, CDR1 MNHNY and CDR2 SVGAGI (reference sequence). CDR3 DNA: TGTGCCAGCAGTTACTCGTGGGACAGGGGGCGAGATGGCTACACCTTC. It translates to CASSYSWDRGRDGYTF.

CDR3 amino acids: CASSYEYRGYTEAFF. As DNA, the CDR3 is TGTGCCAGCAGTTATGAGTACAGGGGATACACTGAAGCTTTCTTT. The rearrangement joins TRBV6-5 to TRBJ1-1; 7 positions match TRBD1. The CDR3 length is 15 residues. Trimming took 3 bases from V and 3 from J; bases not matched to a gene: 7. CDR1 is MNHEY and CDR2 is SVGAGI in the germline V gene.

CDR3 loop: CASSIRQGLAPLHF. The DNA for the CDR3 is TGTGCCAGCAGCATCCGACAGGGATTGGCTCCCCTCCACTTT. The chain couples TRBV11-2 to TRBJ1-6; 7 positions match TRBD1. The germline gives CDR1 SGHAT, CDR2 FQNNGV. The CDR3 is 14 amino acids. The V gene end was trimmed by 5 bases and the J gene end by 13 bases; junction bases not matched to a gene: 11.

In regard to this clonotype: An end of the junction differs from the germline gene, which may be a read error. The J gene is TRBJ2-5, the V gene TRBV19, with D possibly being TRBD1 or TRBD2 (5 bases each). CDR3 length equals 16 residues. The V gene's germline CDR1 is LNHDA and CDR2 SQIVND (reference sequence). The CDR3: CACSIRGREEGETQYF. DNA of the CDR3: TGTGCCTGTAGTATTCGCGGCAGGGAAGAGGGAGAGACCCAGTACTTC.

The chain uses TRBV12-3 or TRBV12-4 and TRBJ2-2; D gene ambiguous. This CDR3 has 15 amino acids. The V and J ends lost 5 bases and 1 base respectively, with 11 bases between them. CDR3: CASSRREENTGELFF. The CDR3 DNA reads as TGTGCCAGCAGTCGCCGCGAGGAGAACACCGGGGAGCTGTTTTTT.

The V call is TRBV9, the J call TRBJ2-1, with 7 bases that match TRBD2. CDR3 size: 15 residues. V lost 0 bases, J lost 15 bases, and 15 bases stayed unmatched. Germline V CDR1 and CDR2: SGDLS, YYNGEE. CDR3 DNA sequence: TGTGCCAGCAGCGTAGAGGGGATAGGGAGGGAGGCTGCGTTCTTC. It is translated as CASSVEGIGREAAFF.

This clonotype was counted a few times. The CDR3, as DNA: TGTGCCACCAGTGATTTGAGGCCCCCCCGGCGGGTTAACTATGGCTACACCTTC. The encoded protein is CATSDLRPPRRVNYGYTF. The chain employs TRBV24-1 and TRBJ1-2, with D unclear. This CDR3 region has 18 residues. The V gene's germline CDR1 is KGHDR and CDR2 SFDVKD. Trimming left V 0 bases short and J 1 base short, with 17 bases between.

The table lists this clonotype with a few counts. The chain combines TRBV7-2 with TRBJ2-1; TRBD1 is a possible D gene (6 bases). The CDR3 has 15 amino acids. Trimming took off 5 bases at V and 6 bases at J, with 17 bases between the two ends. Germline CDR1 reads SGHTA; CDR2 reads FQGNSA. The CDR3 DNA sequence: TGTGCCAGCAGCCTCCAAACCGGGACACCCAATGAGCAGTTCTTC. Its protein product is CASSLQTGTPNEQFF.